The 6 T cell receptor beta chains below come from one sample, sequenced in a study of CD8+ T cells in alopecia areata. Investigators isolated RNA and reverse transcribed it into cDNA to act as the sequencing template. Generated by immunoSEQ multiplex PCR, the TCRdb table keeps only in-frame clones and is missing some. The record shows approximately 300,000 clones for this sample, with no singletons present. CD4, CD8alpha, NKG2D, NKG2ACE and other markers guided sorting of pooled cutaneous lymph node cells. Specimen: CD4+ T cells sorted from a lymph node. These receptor sequences come from a C3H/HeJ mouse with alopecia areata. Strain MHC haplotype: H2-k.

The table lists this clone with a few counts. Germline and genes here are mouse. The CDR3 goes on 4 residues after the read ends, and that part is filled in from the germline J gene. Other DNA sequences from this sample encode an identical CDR3 as well. The chain has TRBV1 and TRBJ2-1; D perhaps matches TRBD2 (5 bases). Germline lookup yields CDR1 NSQYPW and CDR2 LRSPGD (reference sequence). CDR3 length: 15 residues. V was cut by 1 base and J by 0 bases, with 7 bases left in between. CDR3 amino acids: CTCSAVGYNYAEQFF. The part of the CDR3 DNA that was read is TGCACCTGCAGTGCAGTGGGGTATAACTATGCT.

With regard to this clone: Genes and germline are mouse. The read terminates 4 residues ahead of where the CDR3 ends, so the germline J gene completes it. J is TRBJ2-5 and V is TRBV14, with 12 bases that match TRBD2. Germline-derived CDR1 and CDR2 are SGHDT and FRDEAV. This CDR3 has 15 residues. CDR3 amino acids: CASSPTGGAVDTQYF. The CDR3 bases that were read are TGTGCCAGCAGTCCGACTGGGGGGGCGGTAGAC.

This clone was counted a few times. The gene names here belong to mouse. The read is 4 residues too short to cover the CDR3 end, so that end is filled in from the germline J gene. V and J are TRBV31 and TRBJ2-2; D perhaps matches TRBD1 (5 bases). The CDR3 has 15 amino acids. The ends were cut back, 3 bases at V and 2 bases at J, with 13 bases in the middle. Germline-derived CDR1 and CDR2 are GKSSPN and SITVG. The CDR3 loop reads CAWSLGHPNTGQLYF. The CDR3 DNA, read in part, is TGTGCCTGGAGCCTCGGACACCCTAACACCGGG.

This clone was detected only a few times. The gene symbols are mouse symbols. From the germline J gene comes the end of the CDR3, since the read stops 4 residues before it. V is TRBV5 and J is TRBJ2-3; 10 bases align to TRBD2. V gave up 0 bases and J gave up 1 base; unmatched junction bases: 4. Germline loops: CDR1 LGHNA, CDR2 YNLKQL (reference sequence). This CDR3 has 17 amino acids. CDR3 sequence: CASSQESWGGGAETLYF. Partial CDR3 DNA: TGTGCCAGCAGCCAAGAATCCTGGGGGGGCGGTGCAGAA.

This clone was detected only a few times. The genes are named according to mouse. The CDR3 end falls 4 residues outside the read, so it is completed with the germline J gene. The chain joins TRBV13-3 to TRBJ1-2; TRBD1 matches 7 bases. Per germline, CDR1 NNHDY and CDR2 SYVADS. The V segment lost 5 bases and the J segment 0 bases; nucleotides outside the gene matches: 4. The CDR3 is 14 residues long. The CDR3 loop is CASRTGYANSDYTF. The covered CDR3 bases are TGTGCCAGCAGGACAGGGTATGCAAACTCC.

This clone was counted only a few times. Gene names and germline refer to mouse. The CDR3 end is not reached by the read, which stops 4 residues before it; the germline J gene fills it in. The chain links TRBV13-2 to TRBJ2-1, with TRBD1 matching 9 bases. Germline CDR1 reads NNHNN; CDR2 reads SYGAGS (reference sequence). The CDR3 is 14 residues long. The CDR3 loop is CASGDGTGEAEQFF. Partial CDR3 DNA: TGTGCCAGCGGTGATGGGACAGGGGAGGCT.